The 21 T cell receptor beta chains reported below all come from one sample, sequenced in a study of T cell responses to AZD1222 COVID-19 vaccine. The table came from immunoSEQ multiplex PCR; TCRdb's copy has only in-frame clones and leaves some out. The sample shows roughly 70,000 clones, about nine tenths of them seen only once. The specimen comprised peripheral blood, sampled 28 days after the second dose of the MenACWY control vaccine. These receptors came from an adult who received the MenACWY meningococcal vaccine as a control.

J is TRBJ2-7 and V is TRBV12-3 or TRBV12-4; 7 bases match TRBD1. Unmatched junction bases numbered 2, after V lost 5 bases and J lost 4 bases. The CDR3 has 12 amino acids. The CDR3 nucleotides read TGTGCCAGCAGTGAGACAGGGTACGAGCAGTACTTC. Translation: CASSETGYEQYF.

The gene calls are TRBV6-4 and TRBJ2-1, with 11 bases aligning to TRBD2. V dropped 9 bases and J dropped 2; count of bases not matched to a gene: 18. The germline CDR1 and CDR2 sequences are MRHNA and SNTAGT. CDR3 size: 19 residues. CDR3 sequence reads: CARIRGFIAGGPPYNEQFF. CDR3 DNA: TGTGCCAGGATCAGGGGATTCATAGCGGGAGGGCCCCCCTACAATGAGCAGTTCTTC.

The V and J genes are TRBV5-6 and TRBJ1-1; D is uncertain. This CDR3 region has 15 residues. Deletions cut 3 bases from V and 1 base from J, with 13 bases between. The germline V gene encodes CDR1 SGHDT and CDR2 YYEEEE. CDR3 loop: CASSSLQTPNTEAFF. For the CDR3, the DNA is TGTGCCAGCAGCTCCCTGCAGACACCGAACACTGAAGCTTTCTTT.

Turning to this clone: The sample has other DNA sequences that encode this CDR3 too. The rearrangement uses TRBV6-1 and TRBJ2-1; a possible D gene is TRBD1 (6 bases). CDR3 size: 18 residues. V was clipped by 1 base and J by 7 bases, with 23 bases between them. Looked up from germline, CDR1 is MNHNS and CDR2 is SASEGT. CDR3 bases: TGTGCCAGCAGTGAAGGGTGGGGGCGGGCCCGATCTGCAAATGAGCAGTTCTTC. Protein product: CASSEGWGRARSANEQFF.

This clone showed up just a few times. The CDR3 bases are TGTGCCAGCAGCGTTAGCGGAGCCCCAGGGGACACCATATATTTT. This sequence encodes CASSVSGAPGDTIYF. This chain uses TRBV9 with TRBJ1-3; D might be TRBD1 (6 bases). The ends were cut back, 2 bases at V and 8 bases at J, with 17 bases in the middle. Germline CDR1 reads SGDLS; CDR2 reads YYNGEE. The CDR3 contains 15 residues.

This sequence joins TRBV27 and TRBJ2-3; possibly TRBD2 for D (6 bases). The V end lost 11 bases, the J end lost 3 bases, and 15 bases lay between the germline ends. Germline V lookup: CDR1 MNHEY, CDR2 SMNVEV (reference sequence). This CDR3 contains 13 residues. This CDR3 is CAAWRAGTDTQYF. In DNA, the CDR3 is TGTGCCGCCTGGAGGGCTGGGACAGATACGCAGTATTTT.

This sequence joins TRBV27 and TRBJ2-2; D not certain. This CDR3 has 14 amino acids. Germline V lookup: CDR1 MNHEY, CDR2 SMNVEV (reference sequence). The V gene lost 2 bases and the J gene lost 3 bases, with 7 bases spanning the gap. The CDR3 nucleotides read TGTGCCAGCAGTTTAAGCAGGTACACCGGGGAGCTGTTTTTT. This translates into CASSLSRYTGELFF.

The chain combines TRBV27 with TRBJ2-1; the match to TRBD2 covers 10 bases. Losses at the gene ends were 5 bases for V and 3 bases for J; bases not matched to a gene: 7. The CDR3 has 16 residues. Germline CDR1 reads MNHEY; CDR2 reads SMNVEV (reference sequence). The CDR3 bases are TGTGCCAGCAGTGGGGCTAGCGGGAGTAACTACAATGAGCAGTTCTTC. It yields the protein CASSGASGSNYNEQFF.

The rearrangement uses TRBV29-1 and TRBJ2-1, with D tentatively TRBD2 (6 bases). CDR3 length: 15 amino acids. Germline V CDR1 and CDR2: SQVTM, ANQGSEA. The V end was cut by 4 bases, the J end by 3 bases, with 16 bases between. The CDR3 protein is CSVVARDVFYNEQFF. The CDR3, as DNA: TGCAGCGTTGTAGCGCGGGACGTATTCTACAATGAGCAGTTCTTC.

The J gene is TRBJ2-2, the V gene TRBV13, with D possibly TRBD2 on 6 matching bases. Germline loops: CDR1 PRHDT, CDR2 FYEKMQ (reference sequence). The V and J ends lost 3 bases and 6 bases respectively, with 17 bases between them. The CDR3 has 16 amino acids. DNA of the CDR3: TGTGCCAGCAGCTTCCGACTGGGAGGAGACGCCGGGGAGCTGTTTTTT. It specifies CASSFRLGGDAGELFF.

The V call is TRBV20-1, the J call TRBJ1-4; D is ambiguous. The CDR3 runs 15 residues. Trimming shortened V by 3 bases and J by 0 bases, and 11 bases separated the two germline ends. In germline, CDR1 is DFQATT, CDR2 SNEGSKA (reference sequence). In DNA, the CDR3 is TGCAGTGCTAGTGTCCTGGGAGCAACTAATGAAAAACTGTTTTTT. It encodes CSASVLGATNEKLFF.

The CDR3 DNA reads TGTGCCAGCAGCTTAAGTTCGGGTACAATAAGACAGGGGGCCGATGAGCAGTTCTTC. Residues: CASSLSSGTIRQGADEQFF. The chain joins TRBV5-4 to TRBJ2-1; 10 bases fit TRBD1. The ends lost 2 bases at V and 8 bases at J; junction bases unmatched: 19. Germline V CDR1 and CDR2: SGHNT, YYREEE (reference sequence). The CDR3 length is 19 residues.

This chain's CDR3 is CASSHSSGSSYEQYF. The DNA of the CDR3 is TGCGCCAGCAGCCATTCTAGCGGCTCCTCCTACGAGCAGTACTTC. The V and J genes are TRBV4-3 and TRBJ2-7; TRBD2 aligns across 7 bases. Germline-derived CDR1 and CDR2 are LGHNA and YSLEER. CDR3 length: 15 residues. J was trimmed by 0 bases and V by 3 bases; bases with no gene match: 5.

The V call is TRBV6-5, the J call TRBJ2-1; 14 bases line up with TRBD2. Looked up from germline, CDR1 is MNHEY and CDR2 is SVGAGI. The CDR3 covers 15 residues. V was pared by 6 bases and J by 7 bases, with 5 bases of the junction left unmatched. CDR3 sequence: CASRPGTSGRNEQFF. CDR3 nucleotide sequence: TGTGCCAGCAGACCCGGGACTAGCGGGAGAAATGAGCAGTTCTTC.

The chain combines TRBV5-4 with TRBJ2-7; 14 positions agree with TRBD2. The CDR3 extends over 15 amino acids. J was trimmed by 2 bases and V by 4 bases; bases with no gene match: 2. Germline-derived CDR1 and CDR2 are SGHNT and YYREEE (reference sequence). For the CDR3, the DNA is TGTGCCAGCAGCCCGGGACTAGCGGGAGCCTACGAGCAGTACTTC. This gives the protein CASSPGLAGAYEQYF.

The gene calls are TRBV7-6 and TRBJ1-5, with D uncertain. The CDR3 has 13 residues. V gave up 5 bases and J gave up 3 bases, with 8 bases separating them. Germline CDR1 SGHVS, CDR2 FNYEAQ. CDR3: CASSRGNNQPQHF. Written as DNA, the CDR3 is TGTGCCAGCAGCCGGGGTAACAATCAGCCCCAGCATTTT.

The chain links TRBV5-6 to TRBJ1-2; no firm D call. The CDR3 runs 12 residues. V was trimmed by 4 bases and J by 5 bases, leaving 9 bases between them. Germline values: CDR1 SGHDT, CDR2 YYEEEE. This CDR3 reads CASSEGEYGYTF. The CDR3, as DNA: TGTGCCAGCAGCGAGGGAGAATATGGCTACACCTTC.

V gene TRBV30 combines with J gene TRBJ2-3; 7 nucleotides agree with TRBD2. This CDR3 contains 15 residues. V lost 6 bases to trimming and J lost 4 bases; unmatched junction nucleotides: 13. CDR1 is GTSNPN, CDR2 SVGIG, per germline (reference sequence). CDR3 bases: TGTGCCTGCTACCTGGGAGGGTATCGGCCAGATACGCAGTATTTT. Residues: CACYLGGYRPDTQYF.

This chain connects TRBV19 to TRBJ2-2, with D tentatively TRBD1 or TRBD2 (6 bases each). V was cut by 6 bases and J by 7 bases, with 15 bases left in between. This CDR3 comprises 14 residues. Germline CDR1 reads LNHDA; CDR2 reads SQIVND (reference sequence). The CDR3 nucleotides are TGTGCCAGTAGGGCTGGGGGCGGGATCGGGGAGCTGTTTTTT. Translated, it gives CASRAGGGIGELFF.

The chain recombines TRBV9 with TRBJ2-1; D perhaps matches TRBD2 (6 bases). The CDR3 sequence is 13 residues long. CDR1 and CDR2 from the germline V gene are SGDLS and YYNGEE. V lost 2 bases to trimming and J lost 3 bases, with 6 bases between them. The CDR3 DNA reads TGTGCCAGCAGCGTGGACTACTACAATGAGCAGTTCTTC. Encoded protein: CASSVDYYNEQFF.

Here the CDR3 reads CASSESGSGLTYGYTF. The CDR3 DNA reads TGTGCCAGCAGTGAATCGGGGTCAGGGCTCACTTATGGCTACACCTTC. The chain recombines TRBV25-1 with TRBJ1-2; weak D call: TRBD1 (5 bases). The V end was cut by 1 base, the J end by 5 bases, with 17 bases between. The CDR3 loop spans 16 amino acids. Germline V gene lookup returns CDR1 MGHDK and CDR2 SYGVNS.